The clone carrying this TCR beta chain was observed at least ten times. TCRdb itself ran the RT-PCR reads through MiXCR, one entry per CDR3 protein. The table lists 650,000 to 800,000 distinct CDR3 sequences, approximately 15% of them singletons, with 3.6% in the top ten. The specimen sequenced was memory CD4+ T cells from blood. The source is a female donor in good health, serving as a healthy control.

CDR3 nucleotides: TGTGCCACCAGTGATGTGGCGGGAGCCGGGGAGACCCAGTACTTC. This sequence encodes CATSDVAGAGETQYF. The chain employs TRBV24-1 and TRBJ2-5; the match to TRBD2 covers 7 bases. This CDR3 region has 15 residues. From germline, CDR1 is KGHDR and CDR2 SFDVKD. V was clipped by 3 bases and J by 5 bases; unmatched bases: 8.